The 25 T cell receptor beta chains presented below share a single source sample, sequenced in a study of T cells in Graves' hyperthyroidism and ophthalmopathy. Regions amplified from RNA transcripts were the TCR beta CDR3 regions. An initial round of RT-PCR targeting the TCR CDR3 relied on the HTBI primer set. TCRdb redid the calling of the multiplex PCR reads with MiXCR, one entry per CDR3 protein. The sample includes about 420,000 distinct CDR3 sequences, roughly 13% of them seen just once. The sample taken for sequencing was blood. The origin of the receptors is a woman aged 18-29 years with Graves' hyperthyroidism.

The table lists this clonotype with many counts. The chain employs TRBV10-3 and TRBJ2-7; D is ambiguous. Trimming left V 3 bases short and J 4 bases short, with 10 bases between. CDR3 size: 13 residues. Per germline, CDR1 ENHRY and CDR2 SYGVKD. CDR3 region: CAISDGGPYEQYF. In DNA, the CDR3 is TGTGCCATCAGTGATGGCGGACCGTACGAGCAGTACTTC.

The CDR3 DNA reads as TGTGCCAGTAGTATCGGGGACCTTCACTACGAGCAGTTCTTC. This codes for CASSIGDLHYEQFF. The chain carries TRBV19 and TRBJ2-7; D is tentatively TRBD1 or TRBD2 (5 bases each). Matching the DNA end better, TRBJ2-1 makes the J call doubtful. CDR1 and CDR2 (germline): LNHDA, SQIVND (reference sequence). CDR3 length: 14 amino acids.

The V gene is TRBV20-1, the J gene TRBJ2-5, with 8 bases aligning to TRBD2. Per the germline V gene, CDR1 is DFQATT and CDR2 is SNEGSKA (reference sequence). This CDR3 region has 14 residues. V trimming: 0 bases; J trimming: 7 bases; junction bases outside the gene matches: 7. CDR3 in DNA: TGCAGTGCTAGAGATCGGGGGGGGCCGTGGACCCAGTACTTC. It encodes CSARDRGGPWTQYF.

This clonotype showed up many times. The CDR3 DNA reads as TGTGCCAGCCAGACAGGGACTAGGACCACAGATACGCAGTATTTT. Amino acids: CASQTGTRTTDTQYF. V usage is TRBV2 and J usage is TRBJ2-3; the D gene is possibly TRBD2 (8 bases). The CDR3 is 15 residues long. Germline V gene sequence: CDR1 SNHLY, CDR2 FYNNEI. V gave up 8 bases and J gave up 2 bases, with 17 bases separating them.

This clonotype has a count of ten or more. The chain combines TRBV18 with TRBJ1-5, with unresolved D. With 4 bases removed from V and 5 bases from J, the gap between germline ends came to 6 bases. The germline CDR1 and CDR2 sequences are KGHSH and LQKENI. The CDR3 covers 12 residues. In nucleotides, the CDR3 is TGTGCCAGCTCACGGGATCATCAGCCCCAGCATTTT. It codes for CASSRDHQPQHF.

At least ten counts were recorded for this clonotype. This chain connects TRBV28 to TRBJ2-1; 10 nucleotides match TRBD2. Unmatched junction bases numbered 6, after V lost 2 bases and J lost 2 bases. Germline loops: CDR1 MDHEN, CDR2 SYDVKM. The CDR3 totals 17 residues. In DNA, the CDR3 is TGTGCCAGCAGTTTAGGGGCTAGCGGGAGACCCTACAATGAGCAGTTCTTC. Translated: CASSLGASGRPYNEQFF.

This clonotype showed up just a few times. The chain couples TRBV19 to TRBJ2-1, with 13 bases that match TRBD2. The CDR3 consists of 15 residues. Germline V lookup: CDR1 LNHDA, CDR2 SQIVND (reference sequence). Losses at the gene ends were 3 bases for V and 9 bases for J; bases not matched to a gene: 5. CDR3 sequence reads: CASSISLAGGVEQFF. The CDR3 region has the DNA TGTGCCAGTAGTATTTCACTAGCGGGAGGGGTTGAGCAGTTCTTC.

This sequence joins TRBV25-1 and TRBJ2-3; no reliable D call. This CDR3 spans 14 amino acids. V was shortened by 2 bases and J by 8 bases, with 14 bases between the two germline ends. Germline V CDR1 and CDR2: MGHDK, SYGVNS. The CDR3 DNA reads as TGTGCCAGCAGTGAACTGGGCGGAAGCTCTACGCAGTATTTT. It codes for CASSELGGSSTQYF.

The rearrangement joins TRBV5-1 to TRBJ1-2; perhaps TRBD1 as D (5 bases). This CDR3 is built from 15 residues. Germline V gives CDR1 SGHRS, CDR2 YFSETQ. Trimming shortened V by 0 bases and J by 0 bases, and 9 bases separated the two germline ends. CDR3 sequence: CASSLAGVPNYGYTF. The CDR3 DNA is TGCGCCAGCAGCTTGGCGGGGGTTCCTAACTATGGCTACACCTTC.

This clonotype was counted at least ten times. The genes are TRBV20-1 and TRBJ2-1; TRBD2 aligns across 8 bases. CDR1 is DFQATT and CDR2 is SNEGSKA in the germline V gene (reference sequence). V lost 5 bases to trimming and J lost 0 bases; unmatched junction nucleotides: 6. The CDR3 has 15 amino acids. The CDR3 sequence is CSAGTSGSSYNEQFF. The CDR3 region has the DNA TGCAGTGCTGGAACCAGCGGGAGCTCCTACAATGAGCAGTTCTTC.

V gene TRBV19 combines with J gene TRBJ1-1; D gene ambiguous. The germline V gene has CDR1 LNHDA and CDR2 SQIVND (reference sequence). V lost 6 bases and J lost 0, with 17 bases in between. The CDR3 loop spans 16 amino acids. In nucleotides, the CDR3 is TGTGCCAGTAGACCCCAGCATGCTAGTATGAACACTGAAGCTTTCTTT. It is translated as CASRPQHASMNTEAFF.

This clonotype was detected only a few times. The gene calls are TRBV18 and TRBJ2-1; 7 nucleotides agree with TRBD1. The CDR3 length is 15 residues. J lost 8 bases, V lost 4 bases, and 11 bases had no gene match. Germline loops: CDR1 KGHSH, CDR2 LQKENI. CDR3 coding DNA: TGTGCCAGCTCACAAACTATCGAGGGGGCCGATGAGCAGTTCTTC. It is translated as CASSQTIEGADEQFF.

This chain uses TRBV12-3 or TRBV12-4 with TRBJ1-5; TRBD1 agrees at 8 bases. CDR3 length: 15 residues. The ends lost 6 bases at V and 3 bases at J; junction bases unmatched: 7. The CDR3 reads CASRPGQGVNQPQHF. CDR3 DNA sequence: TGTGCCAGCAGGCCCGGACAGGGCGTCAATCAGCCCCAGCATTTT.

V gene TRBV15 combines with J gene TRBJ1-3; TRBD1 is a possible D gene (5 bases). Germline CDR1 reads LNHNV; CDR2 reads YYDKDF (reference sequence). This CDR3 comprises 17 residues. Trimming took off 0 bases at V and 1 base at J, with 13 bases between the two ends. The chain's CDR3 is CATSRDRGGVSGNTIYF. In DNA, the CDR3 is TGTGCCACCAGCAGAGATCGGGGCGGTGTGTCTGGAAACACCATATATTTT.

V gene TRBV6-1 combines with J gene TRBJ1-1; possibly TRBD1 for D (5 bases). The V gene lost 5 bases and the J gene lost 1 base, with 20 bases spanning the gap. The CDR3 covers 17 residues. Germline CDR1 reads MNHNS; CDR2 reads SASEGT. The CDR3 region is CASSSTGTRRTNTEAFF. Written as DNA, the CDR3 is TGTGCCAGCAGTTCGACCGGGACCCGAAGGACGAACACTGAAGCTTTCTTT.

The table lists this clonotype with many counts. This rearrangement joins TRBV7-9 to TRBJ2-1, with 10 nucleotides matching TRBD2. The CDR3 runs to 14 residues. V dropped 6 bases and J dropped 2; count of bases not matched to a gene: 1. Germline CDR1 reads SEHNR; CDR2 reads FQNEAQ (reference sequence). CDR3 sequence: CASRGLAAYNEQFF. The CDR3 coding sequence is TGTGCCAGCAGAGGACTAGCGGCCTACAATGAGCAGTTCTTC.

This rearrangement joins TRBV20-1 to TRBJ1-4, with 9 bases identical to TRBD1. The germline V gene has CDR1 DFQATT and CDR2 SNEGSKA (reference sequence). The CDR3 runs to 13 residues. Trimming removed 6 bases from V and 6 bases from J; junction bases left unmatched: 5. CDR3 sequence (DNA): TGCAGTGCCGCCGGGACAGGGTATGAAAAACTGTTTTTT. Its translation is CSAAGTGYEKLFF.

This clonotype occurred many times. The chain carries TRBV25-1 and TRBJ2-3; 9 bases fit TRBD2. The V gene end was trimmed by 3 bases and the J gene end by 2 bases; junction bases not matched to a gene: 6. CDR3 length equals 16 residues. Germline CDR1 reads MGHDK; CDR2 reads SYGVNS. The CDR3 region is CASSELASGTTDTQYF. The CDR3 bases are TGTGCCAGCAGTGAGCTTGCTAGCGGGACCACAGATACGCAGTATTTT.

This clonotype showed up many times. The genes are TRBV11-1 and TRBJ2-7; the D is unclear. The CDR3 spans 14 residues. V lost 5 bases, J lost 0 bases, and 11 bases lay in between. In germline, CDR1 is SGHAT, CDR2 FQDESV (reference sequence). Written as DNA, the CDR3 is TGTGCCAGCAGCCGAGGACGCAGCTCCTACGAGCAGTACTTC. Translation: CASSRGRSSYEQYF.

This clonotype was counted many times. This chain uses TRBV28 with TRBJ2-1, with D possibly matching TRBD2 (6 bases). The CDR3 is 17 residues long. V lost 6 bases and J 2 bases, leaving 20 bases between the germline ends. Germline V gives CDR1 MDHEN, CDR2 SYDVKM. CDR3 DNA: TGTGCCAGCAGGACAGAAGAAGGGACTCCTGCCTACAATGAGCAGTTCTTC. It specifies CASRTEEGTPAYNEQFF.

Ten or more counts support this clonotype. The V and J genes are TRBV6-5 and TRBJ2-3, with 7 bases fitting TRBD2. CDR1 MNHEY and CDR2 SVGAGI come from the germline V gene. V lost 2 bases to trimming and J lost 0 bases; unmatched junction nucleotides: 8. The CDR3 extends over 17 amino acids. The CDR3: CASSYRPSGTSTDTQYF. CDR3 nucleotide sequence: TGTGCCAGCAGTTACCGGCCCAGCGGGACCAGCACAGATACGCAGTATTTT.

This clonotype has a count of ten or more. The chain employs TRBV6-1 and TRBJ1-5; D uncertain. Looked up from germline, CDR1 is MNHNS and CDR2 is SASEGT. Trimming removed 6 bases at V and 9 bases at J, with 12 bases between. The CDR3 is 12 amino acids. Here the CDR3 DNA reads TGTGCCAGCAGCTCTACACTTGGGCCCCAGCATTTT. This encodes CASSSTLGPQHF.

The sample holds many counts of this clonotype. The V call is TRBV28, the J call TRBJ1-1; 7 nucleotides agree with TRBD1. The J segment lost 4 bases and the V segment lost 5 bases, leaving 4 bases of the junction unmatched. The CDR3 consists of 13 residues. CDR1 is MDHEN and CDR2 is SYDVKM in the germline V gene. CDR3 sequence (DNA): TGTGCCAGCAGTGCCCCAGGGGGCACTGAAGCTTTCTTT. It encodes CASSAPGGTEAFF.

At least ten counts were recorded for this clonotype. The chain couples TRBV12-3 or TRBV12-4 to TRBJ2-7; D is unclear. The CDR3 is made up of 13 amino acids. Trimming took off 3 bases at V and 1 base at J, with 7 bases between the two ends. The CDR3 nucleotides are TGTGCCAGCAGTTTCTCACTTTCCTACGAGCAGTACTTC. Translated, it gives CASSFSLSYEQYF.

This clonotype was seen more than once but under ten times. CDR3: CASSESVNKQFF. CDR3 in DNA: TGTGCCAGCAGTGAATCGGTAAATAAGCAGTTCTTC. The chain joins TRBV6-1 to TRBJ2-1, with unresolved D. Germline V lookup: CDR1 MNHNS, CDR2 SASEGT. Between the trimmed V and J ends, which lost 2 bases and 11 bases, there was a span of 10 bases. The CDR3 consists of 12 residues.